One sample yielded the 19 T cell receptor beta chains listed below, sequenced in a study of CD8 T cells in Susac syndrome. RNA in amounts of roughly 0.5 to 1 ug was reverse transcribed with random hexamers. MiXCR, run by TCRdb on the immunoSEQ multiplex PCR reads, gives a single entry per CDR3 protein. The data show 95,000 or so distinct CDR3 sequences, about 93% seen once. Specimen: CD8+ T cells from PBMCs. Source of these receptors: a human donor in good health.

This rearrangement joins TRBV20-1 to TRBJ2-1; perhaps TRBD1 as D (5 bases). CDR1 DFQATT and CDR2 SNEGSKA come from the germline V gene (reference sequence). V lost 6 bases to trimming and J lost 4 bases, with 7 bases between them. The CDR3 runs 11 residues. For the CDR3, the DNA is TGCAGTGCCAGGGCGTACAATGAGCAGTTCTTC. Amino acid sequence: CSARAYNEQFF.

The chain uses TRBV5-4 and TRBJ2-5; either TRBD1 or TRBD2 may fit D (5 bases each). The CDR3 has 14 residues. The germline V gene encodes CDR1 SGHNT and CDR2 YYREEE (reference sequence). The V end was cut by 1 base, the J end by 0 bases, with 7 bases between. The CDR3 bases are TGTGCCAGCAGCTTGTGGGGGTACCAAGAGACCCAGTACTTC. Its translation is CASSLWGYQETQYF.

V and J are TRBV2 and TRBJ2-2; a possible D gene is TRBD1 (5 bases). This CDR3 region has 14 residues. The V end lost 3 bases, the J end lost 6 bases, and 11 bases lay between the germline ends. Per germline, CDR1 SNHLY and CDR2 FYNNEI. In DNA, the CDR3 is TGTGCCAGCAGTGAGACAGACAAGGCCGGGGAGCTGTTTTTT. Translating it yields CASSETDKAGELFF.

CDR3 protein: CAISGSGGADTQYF. CDR3 nucleotide sequence: TGTGCCATCTCCGGTAGCGGGGGCGCAGATACGCAGTATTTT. The chain is built from TRBV10-3 and TRBJ2-3; the match to TRBD2 covers 9 bases. The CDR3 length is 14 residues. The germline CDR1 and CDR2 sequences are ENHRY and SYGVKD. V lost 8 bases and J lost 4; bases outside the gene matches: 7.

The V and J genes are TRBV7-9 and TRBJ2-7; perhaps TRBD2 as D (6 bases). Germline CDR1 reads SEHNR; CDR2 reads FQNEAQ (reference sequence). The CDR3 is made up of 12 amino acids. V was shortened by 4 bases and J by 3 bases, with 7 bases between the two germline ends. CDR3 amino acids: CASSSGVYEQYF. The CDR3 nucleotides are TGTGCCAGCAGCTCGGGGGTCTACGAGCAGTACTTC.

The chain's CDR3 is CASSSGGAHSPLHF. CDR3 DNA: TGTGCCAGCAGCTCGGGGGGCGCGCACTCACCCCTCCACTTT. This chain uses TRBV7-9 with TRBJ1-6; TRBD1 might be the D (6 bases). CDR1 and CDR2 from the germline V gene are SEHNR and FQNEAQ (reference sequence). The CDR3 is 14 residues long. Trimming left V 4 bases short and J 10 bases short, with 14 bases between.

This sequence joins TRBV7-9 and TRBJ1-4, with TRBD1 identical over 9 bases. The germline CDR1 and CDR2 sequences are SEHNR and FQNEAQ (reference sequence). This CDR3 is 14 amino acids long. After removal of 8 bases from V and 8 bases from J, the junction contained 9 bases not matched to a gene. The DNA of the CDR3 is TGTGCCAGCGGGACAGGGAGCGGCGTGGAAAAACTGTTTTTT. This gives the protein CASGTGSGVEKLFF.

V usage is TRBV7-9 and J usage is TRBJ1-2; D may be TRBD1 (6 bases). With 5 bases removed from V and 7 bases from J, the gap between germline ends came to 14 bases. Germline V gives CDR1 SEHNR, CDR2 FQNEAQ (reference sequence). The CDR3 extends over 13 amino acids. CDR3 region: CASSGGRPGGYTF. The CDR3 nucleotides read TGTGCCAGCAGCGGGGGGCGCCCGGGTGGCTACACCTTC.

V and J are TRBV5-1 and TRBJ2-1; D is possibly TRBD2 (6 bases). The CDR3 length is 14 residues. Germline CDR1 and CDR2: SGHRS and YFSETQ. Deletions cut 9 bases from V and 1 base from J, with 14 bases between. The DNA for the CDR3 is TGCGCCACAACCATGGGGGGTTCCTACAATGAGCAGTTCTTC. This gives the protein CATTMGGSYNEQFF.

V usage is TRBV28 and J usage is TRBJ2-1; D may be TRBD2 (6 bases). Trimming removed 4 bases from V and 5 bases from J, with 15 bases in between. Looked up from germline, CDR1 is MDHEN and CDR2 is SYDVKM. The CDR3 length is 15 residues. CDR3 amino acids: CASSSGKRADNEQFF. The CDR3 DNA reads TGTGCCAGCAGTTCGGGGAAGCGGGCGGACAATGAGCAGTTCTTC. Using reference TRBV28 and TRBJ2-1 for the parts outside the CDR3, the full variable domain is DVKVTQSSRYLVKRTGEKVFLECVQDMDHENMFWYRQDPGLGLRLIYFSYDVKMKEKGDIPEGYSVSREKKERFSLILESASTNQTSMYLCASSSGKRADNEQFFGPGTRLTVL.

The sample holds one count of this clonotype. The V gene is TRBV29-1, the J gene TRBJ1-1; the D gene is possibly TRBD1 (5 bases). V was pared by 7 bases and J by 1 base, with 13 bases between. This CDR3 comprises 13 residues. In germline, CDR1 is SQVTM, CDR2 ANQGSEA. For the CDR3, the DNA is TGCAGCGCCAAGGATACAGGGAACACTGAAGCTTTCTTT. Protein: CSAKDTGNTEAFF.

This rearrangement joins TRBV6-1 to TRBJ2-7; the D call may be TRBD1 or TRBD2 (5 bases each). CDR3 length equals 15 residues. Germline V gene sequence: CDR1 MNHNS, CDR2 SASEGT. V gave up 4 bases and J gave up 7 bases, with 20 bases separating them. The CDR3 spells CASSVFPGPMWEQYF. For the CDR3, the DNA is TGTGCCAGCAGTGTATTCCCGGGACCCATGTGGGAGCAGTACTTC.

The genes are TRBV14 and TRBJ1-1; a possible D gene is TRBD1 (5 bases). The germline CDR1 and CDR2 sequences are SGHDN and FVKESK. This CDR3 contains 16 residues. Between the trimmed V and J ends, which lost 0 bases and 4 bases, there was a span of 15 bases. The CDR3 is CASSQDRAGPGTEAFF. The CDR3 DNA reads as TGTGCCAGCAGCCAAGATAGAGCGGGGCCGGGCACTGAAGCTTTCTTT.

This chain joins TRBV7-2 and TRBJ2-2, with 7 bases fitting TRBD1. Germline-derived CDR1 and CDR2 are SGHTA and FQGNSA. Germline trimming cut 4 bases from V and 1 base from J; bases unmatched to any gene: 6. CDR3 size: 16 residues. The CDR3 nucleotides read TGTGCCAGCAGCTCCCGGGACAGTGGGAACACCGGGGAGCTGTTTTTT. Translating gives CASSSRDSGNTGELFF. The full variable domain, in which reference TRBV7-2 and TRBJ2-2 provide the parts outside the CDR3, is GAGVSQSPSNKVTEKGKDVELRCDPISGHTALYWYRQSLGQGLEFLIYFQGNSAPDKSGLPSDRFSAERTGGSVSTLTIQRTQQEDSAVYLCASSSRDSGNTGELFFGEGSRLTVL.

The chain uses TRBV7-9 and TRBJ1-1; D is ambiguous. The germline gives CDR1 SEHNR, CDR2 FQNEAQ (reference sequence). The CDR3 runs 14 residues. V gave up 5 bases and J gave up 1 base, with 11 bases separating them. The CDR3 protein is CASSAPIENTEAFF. CDR3 DNA sequence: TGTGCCAGCAGCGCGCCCATAGAGAACACTGAAGCTTTCTTT.

This chain joins TRBV6-5 and TRBJ2-2; D is possibly TRBD1 (6 bases). The V end lost 6 bases, the J end lost 7 bases, and 12 bases lay between the germline ends. The germline CDR1 and CDR2 sequences are MNHEY and SVGAGI. The CDR3 length is 13 residues. CDR3 protein: CASRDSLVGELFF. For the CDR3, the DNA is TGTGCCAGCAGGGACAGCCTTGTCGGGGAGCTGTTTTTT.

The J gene is TRBJ2-2, the V gene TRBV11-2; TRBD2 agrees at 7 bases. The CDR3 runs to 21 residues. The V and J ends lost 3 bases and 4 bases, in that order; junction bases with no gene match: 23. Germline values: CDR1 SGHAT, CDR2 FQNNGV. CDR3 DNA: TGTGCCAGCAGCTTCAGTCCTCCTGGGGAGCGGGGAGCCGACCCCACCGGGGAGCTGTTTTTT. Protein product: CASSFSPPGERGADPTGELFF.

This rearrangement joins TRBV4-1 to TRBJ1-4, with 8 bases lining up with TRBD1. This CDR3 contains 15 residues. V gave up 3 bases and J gave up 8 bases; unmatched junction bases: 8. In germline, CDR1 is MGHRA, CDR2 YSYEKL. CDR3 sequence reads: CASSHRQGFQEKLFF. The CDR3 nucleotides are TGCGCCAGCAGCCACAGACAGGGGTTTCAAGAAAAACTGTTTTTT.

V is TRBV7-7 and J is TRBJ2-3; 14 positions agree with TRBD2. Losses at the gene ends were 5 bases for V and 3 bases for J; bases not matched to a gene: 4. The CDR3 runs to 16 residues. Germline values: CDR1 SSHAT, CDR2 FNYEAQ (reference sequence). CDR3 bases: TGTGCCAGCAGCCGCGGGACTAGCGGGGGAACAGATACGCAGTATTTT. Translated, it gives CASSRGTSGGTDTQYF.